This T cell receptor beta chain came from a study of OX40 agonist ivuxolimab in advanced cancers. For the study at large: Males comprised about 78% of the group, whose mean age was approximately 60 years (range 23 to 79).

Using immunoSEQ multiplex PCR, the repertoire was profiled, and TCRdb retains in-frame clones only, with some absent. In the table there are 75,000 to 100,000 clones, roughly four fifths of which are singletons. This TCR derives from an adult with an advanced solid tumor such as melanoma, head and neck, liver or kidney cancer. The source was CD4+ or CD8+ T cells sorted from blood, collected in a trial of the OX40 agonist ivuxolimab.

The CDR3 sequence is CASSLEGPTPQHF. The CDR3 coding sequence is TGCGCCAGCAGCTTGGAAGGGCCAACTCCCCAGCATTTT. This chain uses TRBV5-1 with TRBJ1-5; unclear D gene. The CDR3 totals 13 residues. V was trimmed by 0 bases and J by 10 bases, leaving 11 bases between them. Per germline, CDR1 SGHRS and CDR2 YFSETQ.